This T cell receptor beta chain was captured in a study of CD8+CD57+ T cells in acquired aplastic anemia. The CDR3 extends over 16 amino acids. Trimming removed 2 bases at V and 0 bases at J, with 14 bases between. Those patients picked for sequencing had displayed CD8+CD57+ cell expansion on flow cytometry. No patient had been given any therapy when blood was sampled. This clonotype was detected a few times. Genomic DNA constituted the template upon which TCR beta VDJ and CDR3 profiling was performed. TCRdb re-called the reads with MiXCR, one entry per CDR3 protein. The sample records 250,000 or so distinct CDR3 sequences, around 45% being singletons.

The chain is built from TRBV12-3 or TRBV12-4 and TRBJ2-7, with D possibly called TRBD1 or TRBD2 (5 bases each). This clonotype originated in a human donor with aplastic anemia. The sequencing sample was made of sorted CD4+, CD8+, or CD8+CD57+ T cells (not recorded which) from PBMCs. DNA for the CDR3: TGTGCCAGCAGTTTATTGAGGGGCCCCTACTCCTACGAGCAGTACTTC. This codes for CASSLLRGPYSYEQYF.